The entry below describes one TCR beta chain. This receptor's antigen is unknown. Base qualities are not recorded, but no much larger clone differs from it by a single base. TCR CDR3 regions were amplified from genomic DNA by multiplex PCR using the deep immunoSEQ assay. Genomic DNA extracted from each cell subset was distributed evenly over all wells of several immunoSEQ 96-well plates, and each plate served as one replicate. For sorted subsets, each replicate PCR was loaded with around 220 ng genomic DNA, equivalent to about 30,000 T cell genomes. The purified libraries were quantified using a Qubit 3.0 fluorometer, sized with a Bioanalyzer 2100, and then quantified again using the KAPA Library Quantification kit. A separate single-read 150-cycle Illumina NextSeq 550 flow cell was used to sequence each immunoSEQ 96-well plate. In the paper's pipeline: Because the immunoSEQ output included only junctional sequences and no quality scores, the filtering could not be the same as the filtering used for full-length reads. Sequences were annotated with PyIR, a Python wrapper for IgBLAST v1.9, and V/J genes and CDR3 were assigned using IMGT germline references. Any read was removed if the V/J assignment was weak (E-value above 1e-6), the CDR3 was missing, or the read contained stop codons, out-of-frame junctions, or ambiguous translated residues. V3J clonotypes were defined by identical inferred V gene, J gene, and CDR3 amino acid sequence. Percentage overlap between repertoires was calculated by dividing the number of shared unique clonotypes by the size of the smaller repertoire. Three approaches were used to assess repertoire richness: RTK rarefaction, the Chao1 estimator, and Recon v2.1 estimates of unobserved clonotypes. Generation probabilities for all TCRbeta clonotypes obtained by the gDNA method from a handful of donors were computed using OLGA. TCRdb's version of the immuneACCESS table is confined to in-frame rearrangements and falls short of the full clone set. An unresolved V gene accounts for under half of the shortfall where checked; the remainder is of unknown origin. V, J and clone size are taken as reported in that table, and D and trimming were inferred from the DNA itself. The sample table holds about 2 million clones, of which roughly 95% were seen once. The ten top clones hold 0.1% to 0.15% of the sample.

Cut back by 2 bases and 3 bases, the V and J ends lie 5 bases apart. Inclusive of the bounding cysteine and phenylalanine, the CDR3 is 13 residues long. The entry retains the CDR3 DNA only, 39 bases that are in frame from base 1. CDR1 and CDR2, per the germline V gene, are SGHAT and FQNNGV. The donors were healthy, HIV-negative adults with no recently reported acute infections or vaccinations. Every donor was a Caucasian adult residing in Nashville, Tennessee, USA. CD4+ T cells were enriched through magnetic negative selection, after which naive cells were positively selected on CD45RA and the remaining negative fraction served as the memory subset. Blood was obtained by leukapheresis, after which PBMCs were separated by Ficoll-Histopaque density gradient centrifugation and cryopreserved in liquid nitrogen vapor phase. Analytical flow cytometry was used to check the purity and quantity of each magnetically sorted T cell population. Genomic DNA was isolated from each sorted fraction and quantified by UV absorbance on a Nanodrop 2000c.

The data were obtained in a study of shared clonotypes between healthy human individuals (dated by TCRdb to 2018 to 2021). About the study as a whole: The cohort included a few men and a couple of women between 18 and 49 years of age. For each donor, CD4 naive and CD4 memory were each run on three plates, CD8 naive on two plates, and CD8 memory on one plate. To estimate repertoire size and how much clonotype sharing occurs between individuals, the study deeply sequenced the blood TCR repertoires of 4 to 6 healthy adults. Libraries were prepared and TCR repertoires were sequenced by different laboratories using diverse techniques, in order to increase sequencing depth and limit assay-specific biases. Leukapheresis yielded between about 0.94 and 10 billion PBMCs per donor. Points the paper makes about the study in general: Based on pairwise subsampling, the degree of clonotype sharing among donors was expected to be affected by sequencing depth. Because the study included a small number of donors, the genetic and exposure-history diversity represented was limited. Only blood was sampled, and tissue TCR repertoires likely differ from those in blood. Even with the large sequencing depth, rarefaction of the sorted-subset datasets indicated that sequencing was incomplete. Naive subsets generally had larger estimated clonotype richness than memory subsets did. Compared with non-shared clonotypes, the clonotypes found in all four sorted-subset donors had higher generation probabilities. Across a handful of donors, around 5.4% of naive CD4, approximately 3.6% of naive CD8, about 2.3% of memory CD4, and about 0.44% of memory CD8 clonotypes were shared.

The chain couples TRBV11-2 to TRBJ1-5, with the D segment identity uncertain. The TCR comes from a man in his late teens or twenties in good health. Sequenced sample: naive CD4+ T cells sorted from blood. The cell subset or site label corresponds to: CD45RA+ positively selected. The nucleotide sequence is TGTGCCAGCAGCTTATATAACAATCAGCCCCAGCATTTT. Its coded protein is CASSLYNNQPQHF.